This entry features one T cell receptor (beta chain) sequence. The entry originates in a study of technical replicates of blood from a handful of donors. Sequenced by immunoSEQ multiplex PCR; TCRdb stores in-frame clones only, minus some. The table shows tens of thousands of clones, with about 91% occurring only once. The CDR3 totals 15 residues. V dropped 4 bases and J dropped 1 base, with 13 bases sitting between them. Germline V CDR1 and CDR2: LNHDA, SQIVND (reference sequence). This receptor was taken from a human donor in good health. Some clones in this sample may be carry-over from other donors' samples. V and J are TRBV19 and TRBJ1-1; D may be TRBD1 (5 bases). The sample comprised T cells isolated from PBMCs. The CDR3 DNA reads TGTGCCAGTAGTAATAGGGGTCGAGAGAACACTGAAGCTTTCTTT. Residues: CASSNRGRENTEAFF.